This TCR beta chain was profiled in a study of T cell repertoires in cytomegalovirus infection. Overall study: Through public TCR beta signatures, both CMV infection and matching HLA type were indicated.

Remarks on this clonotype: Its specificity is not known. Just one base apart from a much larger clone, this may be a read error.

TCRdb called the reads again in MiXCR, with one record for every CDR3 protein. Here the sample spans about 160,000 distinct CDR3 sequences, roughly 15% being singletons. V was cut by 2 bases and J by 0 bases, with 14 bases left in between. The CDR3 length is 17 residues. Per the germline V gene, CDR1 is SGHTA and CDR2 is FQGNSA. Study observations and caveats: In two of eight donors, the top clonotype was HLA-C-restricted CMV-specific.

This sequence joins TRBV7-2 and TRBJ1-5; D unclear. This receptor was obtained from a human donor in good health (CMV status not recorded). Some clones in this sample may be carry-over from other donors' samples. The sample consisted of CD8+ T cells from PBMCs. CDR3 bases: TGTGCCAGCAGCTTATTGCCGGAACAGAGTAGCAATCAGCCCCAGCATTTT. Its protein is CASSLLPEQSSNQPQHF.